Following are 11 T cell receptor beta chains from one sample sequenced in a study of cytomegalovirus exposure and HLA in healthy donors. Generated by immunoSEQ multiplex PCR, the TCRdb table keeps only in-frame clones and is missing some. The sample lists 120,000 or so clones; 89% were seen once. The sample taken for sequencing was PBMCs. The receptors derive from a woman younger than 30 in good health and CMV-seronegative.

This clone showed up just once. The chain links TRBV28 to TRBJ2-1; D is unclear. From germline, CDR1 is MDHEN and CDR2 SYDVKM. CDR3 length: 18 residues. V lost 3 bases to trimming and J lost 0 bases, with 18 bases between them. DNA for the CDR3: TGTGCCAGCAGTTTGGGCAGCCTACTCCCCAGCTCCTACAATGAGCAGTTCTTC. This codes for CASSLGSLLPSSYNEQFF.

In its sample, this clone was seen a few times. V is TRBV7-9 and J is TRBJ1-5; no clear D. The CDR3 is 14 amino acids. CDR1 SEHNR and CDR2 FQNEAQ come from the germline V gene (reference sequence). V was clipped by 3 bases and J by 0 bases, with 6 bases between them. CDR3 residues: CASSFAYSNQPQHF. DNA of the CDR3: TGTGCCAGCAGCTTTGCCTATAGCAATCAGCCCCAGCATTTT.

This clone turned up a few times. CDR3 DNA: TGTGCCAGTAGGCTTCGAGGTGAAAAACTGTTTTTT. Encoded protein: CASRLRGEKLFF. The V call is TRBV19, the J call TRBJ1-4; D gene unclear. CDR3 length: 12 amino acids. The germline V and J ends were trimmed by 6 bases and 7 bases, with 9 bases remaining between them. The germline gives CDR1 LNHDA, CDR2 SQIVND (reference sequence).

This clone was seen only once. The chain recombines TRBV5-1 with TRBJ2-5; 7 bases align to TRBD2. CDR1 is SGHRS and CDR2 is YFSETQ in the germline V gene. The CDR3 extends over 14 amino acids. The trim removed 4 bases at V and 4 bases at J, leaving 7 bases unmatched. The CDR3 protein is CASSPIGTTETQYF. CDR3 DNA: TGCGCCAGCAGCCCTATTGGGACTACAGAGACCCAGTACTTC.

The chain carries TRBV7-2 and TRBJ2-7, with TRBD1 matching over 9 bases. Trimming removed 8 bases from V and 3 bases from J; junction bases left unmatched: 8. The CDR3 runs to 14 residues. Germline V gives CDR1 SGHTA, CDR2 FQGNSA. This chain's CDR3 is CASGFPGQGYEQYF. CDR3 nucleotide sequence: TGTGCCAGCGGGTTTCCGGGACAGGGCTACGAGCAGTACTTC.

The rearrangement joins TRBV29-1 to TRBJ2-1; D is uncertain. This CDR3 has 12 residues. V lost 4 bases, J lost 8 bases, and 12 bases lay in between. CDR1 and CDR2 from the germline V gene are SQVTM and ANQGSEA. The CDR3 DNA follows: TGCAGCGTTGTAGTACAGTTGGATGAGCAGTTCTTC. Protein sequence: CSVVVQLDEQFF.

CDR3: CASSPQGGASTMNTEAFF. The CDR3, as DNA: TGTGCCAGCTCACCACAAGGGGGGGCATCTACGATGAACACTGAAGCTTTCTTT. The rearrangement uses TRBV18 and TRBJ1-1, with D tentatively TRBD1 (6 bases). There are 18 residues in the CDR3. Germline CDR1 and CDR2: KGHSH and LQKENI. Trimming took 1 base from V and 0 from J, leaving 18 bases between them.

The chain combines TRBV5-1 with TRBJ2-5; D perhaps matches TRBD1 (6 bases). V lost 2 bases and J lost 2, with 13 bases in between. This CDR3 comprises 15 residues. Looked up from germline, CDR1 is SGHRS and CDR2 is YFSETQ. The chain's CDR3 is CASSFIGTRQETQYF. The CDR3 bases are TGCGCCAGCAGCTTCATAGGGACAAGACAAGAGACCCAGTACTTC.

V and J are TRBV6-1 and TRBJ2-2; 8 bases map to TRBD1. Germline CDR1 MNHNS, CDR2 SASEGT. The CDR3 runs 14 residues. J was trimmed by 6 bases and V by 4 bases; bases with no gene match: 4. The CDR3: CASSGTGRSGELFF. The DNA of the CDR3 is TGTGCCAGCAGTGGGACAGGGCGGTCCGGGGAGCTGTTTTTT.

The genes are TRBV2 and TRBJ1-4, with TRBD1 matching over 7 bases. Germline V lookup: CDR1 SNHLY, CDR2 FYNNEI. The CDR3 has 14 residues. Losses at the gene ends were 6 bases for V and 1 base for J; bases not matched to a gene: 2. The CDR3 DNA follows: TGTGCCAGCAGGCAGGGGGTAACTAATGAAAAACTGTTTTTT. Its translation: CASRQGVTNEKLFF.

This clone occurred once. The genes are TRBV5-4 and TRBJ1-2, with D unresolved. This CDR3 spans 15 amino acids. Deletions cut 2 bases from V and 5 bases from J, with 16 bases between. The germline gives CDR1 SGHNT, CDR2 YYREEE (reference sequence). The CDR3 spells CASSLEPGSIYGYTF. In nucleotides, the CDR3 is TGTGCCAGCAGCTTAGAGCCAGGTAGTATTTATGGCTACACCTTC.